This T cell receptor (beta chain) was captured in a study of CD8 T cell repertoires and HIV-1 epitope variants. As for the study in general: Controls were a CMV, EBV and flu pool, Ebola AY9, and no peptide. Enriched T cells were co-cultured with equal numbers of autologous T cell-negative antigen-presenting cells. Epitopes were three Gag families plus Nef HW9 and YT9.

As concerns this clone: Its matching antigen is unknown.

Generated by immunoSEQ multiplex PCR, the TCRdb table keeps only in-frame clones and is missing some. Of around 4,900 clones in the sample, around 67% were seen once. CDR1 and CDR2 from the germline V gene are SGHDT and YYEEEE. Trimming shortened V by 3 bases and J by 7 bases, and 8 bases separated the two germline ends. This CDR3 spans 12 amino acids. Sequenced sample: cultured CD8+ T cells derived from PBMCs. This sequence originates from a male donor with HIV. The gene calls are TRBV5-6 and TRBJ2-1, with D uncertain. The CDR3 bases are TGTGCCAGCAGCTCCAGACCGAATGAGCAGTTCTTC. As protein: CASSSRPNEQFF.